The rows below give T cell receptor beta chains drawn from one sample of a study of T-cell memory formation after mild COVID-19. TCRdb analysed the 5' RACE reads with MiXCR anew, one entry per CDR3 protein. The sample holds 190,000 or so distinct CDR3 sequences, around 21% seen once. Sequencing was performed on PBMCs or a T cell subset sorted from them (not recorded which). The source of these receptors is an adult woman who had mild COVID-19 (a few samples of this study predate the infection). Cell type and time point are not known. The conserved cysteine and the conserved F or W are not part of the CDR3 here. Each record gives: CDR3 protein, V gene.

CDR3 protein: SAVRQGKSTDTQY
V gene: TRBV20-1

CDR3 protein: ASSQRIGLYEQY
V gene: TRBV4-2

CDR3 protein: ASSPEGGSYGYT
V gene: TRBV7-6

CDR3 protein: ATRTGASYT
V gene: TRBV12-3/TRBV12-4

CDR3 protein: ASSHGGNNQPQH
V gene: TRBV4-1

CDR3 protein: ASSLSATEAF
V gene: TRBV12-3/TRBV12-4

CDR3 protein: ASRVWSNQPQH
V gene: TRBV6-1

CDR3 protein: ASSQVRGGEQY
V gene: TRBV4-2

CDR3 protein: ASSITGVTEAF
V gene: TRBV27

CDR3 protein: SAWTSRTDTQY
V gene: TRBV20-1

CDR3 protein: ASSPRERGYPKKSTDTQY
V gene: TRBV12-3/TRBV12-4

CDR3 protein: ATSDLTGEAF
V gene: TRBV24-1

CDR3 protein: ANLPRGGTDTQY
V gene: TRBV2

CDR3 protein: ASSWHISYNEQF
V gene: TRBV6-2/TRBV6-3

CDR3 protein: ASSFGRSNTEAF
V gene: TRBV5-1

CDR3 protein: SVEQGDSGYT
V gene: TRBV29-1

CDR3 protein: ATSDRLARSSYNEQF
V gene: TRBV24-1

CDR3 protein: ASRGTEAF
V gene: TRBV12-3/TRBV12-4

CDR3 protein: ATSKSGYYEQY
V gene: TRBV15

CDR3 protein: ASINGGFSSYNEQF
V gene: TRBV7-6

CDR3 protein: SARDGKRVSYNEQF
V gene: TRBV20-1

CDR3 protein: ASSQGQGTNNEQF
V gene: TRBV7-3

CDR3 protein: ASSQHRGSSGELF
V gene: TRBV27

CDR3 protein: SASDPGQGGYGYT
V gene: TRBV20-1

CDR3 protein: ATSDGDGEQY
V gene: TRBV24-1

CDR3 protein: ASSLGDRGQEQY
V gene: TRBV12-3/TRBV12-4

CDR3 protein: ASSLPDRTSGFRSNTGELF
V gene: TRBV3-1

CDR3 protein: ASSRDGGTVSTDTQY
V gene: TRBV9

CDR3 protein: ASSPWGQGHTEAF
V gene: TRBV19

CDR3 protein: ASSTGTLLESLH
V gene: TRBV12-3/TRBV12-4

CDR3 protein: ASSLSYSGSSYEQY
V gene: TRBV3-1

CDR3 protein: ASRRGTSGRGSSYEQY
V gene: TRBV2

CDR3 protein: ASSHRLANEQF
V gene: TRBV4-2

CDR3 protein: ASSPDERDTQY
V gene: TRBV7-7

CDR3 protein: SARQVRSNEQF
V gene: TRBV29-1

CDR3 protein: ATGGTDTQY
V gene: TRBV10-3

CDR3 protein: SAPTSGGVDEQF
V gene: TRBV20-1